This T cell receptor (beta chain) is drawn from a study of blood T cells in healthy people across ages. Combining a sample-barcoded 5' primer with a J-beta primer mix, a second PCR ran for about 7 to 11 cycles. The template-switch adaptor, which had 12 random nucleotides, put a tag on each cDNA molecule. TCRdb re-analysed the 5' RACE reads in MiXCR, keeping a single row per CDR3 protein. The sample lists roughly 1,100,000 distinct CDR3 sequences; under 30% were seen once. Per germline, CDR1 SQVTM and CDR2 ANQGSEA. Between the trimmed V and J ends, which lost 5 bases and 2 bases, there was a span of 4 bases. The CDR3 covers 11 residues. These sequences were also reported in another study, on T cells of mothers and their children. This second study says: T cell clones that were persistent and microchimeric went undetected.

The origin of this receptor is a girl aged 2 to 9 in good health. The J gene is TRBJ1-3, the V gene TRBV29-1; D remains ambiguous. The sample was blood. CDR3 in DNA: TGCAGCGTTAACGCTGGAAACACCATATATTTT. Amino acid sequence: CSVNAGNTIYF.